The 5 T cell receptor beta chains below come from one sample, sequenced in a study of T cell responses to AZD1222 COVID-19 vaccine. The method was immunoSEQ multiplex PCR; TCRdb's version includes in-frame clones alone and lacks a portion of them. The profile shows around 100,000 clones, around 89% of them singletons. The source material was peripheral blood, sampled on day 0 of AZD1222 vaccination. All receptors derive from an adult in good health.

The chain combines TRBV28 with TRBJ2-7; 10 bases map to TRBD1. V dropped 7 bases and J dropped 5; count of bases not matched to a gene: 11. The germline CDR1 and CDR2 sequences are MDHEN and SYDVKM. There are 15 residues in the CDR3. CDR3 DNA: TGTGCCAGCATCCCTCACGGGACAGGGGACCACGAGCAGTACTTC. This translates into CASIPHGTGDHEQYF.

The V gene is TRBV6-4, the J gene TRBJ2-1, with 10 bases identical to TRBD2. This CDR3 has 15 residues. The germline gives CDR1 MRHNA, CDR2 SNTAGT. V shed 5 bases, J shed 10 bases, and the junction held 11 bases outside the gene matches. The CDR3 here is CASSPSSGGMGEQFF. CDR3 sequence (DNA): TGTGCCAGCAGTCCCTCTAGCGGGGGTATGGGGGAGCAGTTCTTC.

This clone was seen once. The V call is TRBV21-1, the J call TRBJ1-5. TRBV21-1 is given as a pseudogene. CDR3 length equals 17 residues. The CDR3 coding sequence is TGTGCCAGCAGCAAATCGCGAGGGAAAATTAGCAATCAGCCCCAGCATTTT. This codes for CASSKSRGKISNQPQHF.

This chain links TRBV5-6 with TRBJ1-2; tentatively, D is TRBD1 (5 bases). CDR1 and CDR2 from the germline V gene are SGHDT and YYEEEE. The CDR3 is made up of 16 amino acids. The germline V and J ends were trimmed by 0 bases and 4 bases, with 16 bases remaining between them. The CDR3 coding sequence is TGTGCCAGCAGCTTGGATGGGGGAGGCCGGGGCTATGGCTACACCTTC. Encoded protein: CASSLDGGGRGYGYTF.

This chain connects TRBV4-1 to TRBJ2-2, with D uncertain. CDR1 and CDR2 (germline): MGHRA, YSYEKL. Trimming left V 1 base short and J 6 bases short, with 9 bases between. The CDR3 consists of 14 residues. CDR3 sequence reads: CASSQVRVAGELFF. The CDR3 DNA reads as TGCGCCAGCAGCCAAGTTAGGGTGGCCGGGGAGCTGTTTTTT.